These 17 T cell receptor beta chains were all obtained from the same sample, sequenced in a study of cytomegalovirus exposure and HLA in healthy donors. Repertoires were generated with immunoSEQ multiplex PCR, while TCRdb's copy carries only in-frame clones and drops some. The sample lists about 63,000 clones; 80% to 90% were seen once. Sequencing was carried out using PBMCs. The receptors derive from a woman younger than 30 in good health and CMV-seronegative.

The J gene is TRBJ1-1, the V gene TRBV18; 7 bases fit TRBD1. J lost 4 bases, V lost 1 base, and 12 bases had no gene match. Germline V gives CDR1 KGHSH, CDR2 LQKENI. The CDR3 is 17 residues long. The CDR3 loop is CASSPLTGVGLGTEAFF. CDR3 sequence (DNA): TGTGCCAGCTCACCACTAACAGGGGTGGGGTTGGGCACTGAAGCTTTCTTT.

The gene calls are TRBV27 and TRBJ2-3; D may be TRBD2 (6 bases). V lost 4 bases and J 0 bases, leaving 20 bases between the germline ends. CDR1 is MNHEY, CDR2 SMNVEV, per germline (reference sequence). This CDR3 has 18 amino acids. CDR3 in amino acids: CASSYWDWTNPSTDTQYF. The DNA for the CDR3 is TGTGCCAGCAGTTACTGGGACTGGACGAACCCAAGCACAGATACGCAGTATTTT.

This clone was seen a few times. The rearrangement links TRBV6-4 to TRBJ2-2; 8 nucleotides match TRBD2. The CDR3 contains 13 residues. Trimming removed 5 bases from V and 4 bases from J; junction bases left unmatched: 0. In germline, CDR1 is MRHNA, CDR2 SNTAGT. The CDR3 loop is CASSSGSTGELFF. In DNA form, the CDR3 reads TGTGCCAGCAGTAGCGGGAGCACCGGGGAGCTGTTTTTT.

This clone was detected once. The chain employs TRBV28 and TRBJ2-1; 12 bases fit TRBD2. With 6 bases clipped from V and 5 bases from J, the junction kept 5 bases outside the gene matches. This CDR3 comprises 15 residues. Germline V gene data show CDR1 as MDHEN and CDR2 as SYDVKM. The CDR3 sequence: CASSSRLAGDNEQFF. CDR3 coding DNA: TGTGCCAGCAGCTCCCGACTAGCGGGAGACAATGAGCAGTTCTTC. The variable domain in full, completed from reference TRBV28 and TRBJ2-1, reads DVKVTQSSRYLVKRTGEKVFLECVQDMDHENMFWYRQDPGLGLRLIYFSYDVKMKEKGDIPEGYSVSREKKERFSLILESASTNQTSMYLCASSSRLAGDNEQFFGPGTRLTVL.

The CDR3 region has the DNA TGTGCCAGCAATACCCAGGGGTTCGGCACTGAAGCTTTCTTT. Its translation is CASNTQGFGTEAFF. The chain couples TRBV6-1 to TRBJ1-1, with D possibly TRBD1 on 6 matching bases. The germline gives CDR1 MNHNS, CDR2 SASEGT. The CDR3 covers 14 residues. Trimming removed 7 bases at V and 4 bases at J, with 16 bases between.

The chain is built from TRBV27 and TRBJ1-1; a weak D match, TRBD1 (6 bases). Germline CDR1 is MNHEY and CDR2 is SMNVEV (reference sequence). This CDR3 has 12 amino acids. Trimming shortened V by 3 bases and J by 5 bases, and 7 bases separated the two germline ends. CDR3: CASSFRGTEAFF. As DNA, the CDR3 is TGTGCCAGCAGTTTCAGGGGTACTGAAGCTTTCTTT.

The rearrangement joins TRBV28 to TRBJ1-2; 7 nucleotides align to TRBD1. The CDR3 sequence is 14 residues long. The trim removed 6 bases at V and 2 bases at J, leaving 6 bases unmatched. Germline V gene sequence: CDR1 MDHEN, CDR2 SYDVKM. CDR3 in amino acids: CASRHTGANYGYTF. DNA of the CDR3: TGTGCCAGCAGGCATACAGGGGCCAACTATGGCTACACCTTC.

The chain joins TRBV30 to TRBJ2-1, with D maybe TRBD1 (5 bases). The CDR3 has 15 amino acids. The germline CDR1 and CDR2 sequences are GTSNPN and SVGIG (reference sequence). V lost 1 base and J lost 10, with 20 bases in between. In DNA, the CDR3 is TGTGCCTGGAGTGGCTTGGGATCCACTTACAGGGAGCAGTTCTTC. Translated: CAWSGLGSTYREQFF. The complete variable domain, with remaining parts taken from reference TRBV30 and TRBJ2-1, reads SQTIHQWPATLVQPVGSPLSLECTVEGTSNPNLYWYRQAAGRGLQLLFYSVGIGQISSEVPQNLSASRPQDRQFILSSKKLLLSDSGFYLCAWSGLGSTYREQFFGPGTRLTVL.

The chain employs TRBV28 and TRBJ1-5; D may be TRBD1 (5 bases). The CDR3 totals 15 residues. Germline loops: CDR1 MDHEN, CDR2 SYDVKM. V was trimmed by 10 bases and J by 0 bases, leaving 16 bases between them. As DNA, the CDR3 is TGTGCCACCCAGGGCAGATCTTATAGCAATCAGCCCCAGCATTTT. This encodes CATQGRSYSNQPQHF.

This chain links TRBV28 with TRBJ2-5, with D unresolved. Germline lookup yields CDR1 MDHEN and CDR2 SYDVKM. The CDR3 has 13 residues. V lost 5 bases and J lost 5, with 12 bases in between. As DNA, the CDR3 is TGTGCCAGCAGTCCCGGTACCAGGGAGACCCAGTACTTC. It yields the protein CASSPGTRETQYF.

The V gene is TRBV27, the J gene TRBJ1-1; perhaps TRBD1 as D (5 bases). This CDR3 is built from 15 residues. Germline CDR1 MNHEY, CDR2 SMNVEV (reference sequence). The germline V and J ends were trimmed by 10 bases and 5 bases, with 23 bases remaining between them. The CDR3 loop is CATSYGRQGRTEAFF. The CDR3 DNA reads TGTGCCACTAGTTATGGTCGGCAGGGAAGGACTGAAGCTTTCTTT.

The chain joins TRBV18 to TRBJ2-1; 7 bases map to TRBD1. Germline V gene data show CDR1 as KGHSH and CDR2 as LQKENI. This CDR3 contains 14 residues. V lost 0 bases and J lost 6; bases outside the gene matches: 2. The CDR3 reads CASSPPDRVNEQFF. The CDR3 bases are TGTGCCAGCTCACCACCAGACAGGGTCAATGAGCAGTTCTTC. The full variable domain, completed using reference TRBV18 and TRBJ2-1, is NAGVMQNPRHLVRRRGQEARLRCSPMKGHSHVYWYRQLPEEGLKFMVYLQKENIIDESGMPKERFSAEFPKEGPSILRIQQVVRGDSAAYFCASSPPDRVNEQFFGPGTRLTVL.

This clone has only one observation. The rearrangement joins TRBV11-2 to TRBJ2-5, with 7 positions matching TRBD2. The CDR3 loop spans 14 amino acids. Trimming removed 8 bases from V and 4 bases from J; junction bases left unmatched: 10. Germline assignment: CDR1 SGHAT and CDR2 FQNNGV. As DNA, the CDR3 is TGTGCCAGCGGCAGAGTGGGGGGGGGAGAGACCCAGTACTTC. It encodes CASGRVGGGETQYF.

The V call is TRBV5-1, the J call TRBJ2-1; 7 positions match TRBD2. CDR1 is SGHRS, CDR2 YFSETQ, per germline. After removal of 0 bases from V and 10 bases from J, the junction contained 7 bases not matched to a gene. The CDR3 sequence is 14 residues long. The CDR3 loop is CASSLEGGGGEQFF. As DNA, the CDR3 is TGCGCCAGCAGCTTGGAGGGCGGGGGAGGCGAGCAGTTCTTC.

The chain combines TRBV6-5 with TRBJ2-7; D is possibly TRBD1 (5 bases). The CDR3 covers 14 residues. The V end was cut by 0 bases, the J end by 2 bases, with 8 bases between. The germline gives CDR1 MNHEY, CDR2 SVGAGI. CDR3 protein: CASSYSLGAYEQYF. The CDR3 nucleotides read TGTGCCAGCAGTTACTCCCTAGGGGCCTACGAGCAGTACTTC.

The V gene is TRBV29-1, the J gene TRBJ2-7; 8 positions agree with TRBD1. Losses at the gene ends were 2 bases for V and 7 bases for J; bases not matched to a gene: 10. The CDR3 spans 14 residues. Germline loops: CDR1 SQVTM, CDR2 ANQGSEA. This CDR3 reads CSVESGQVPGEQYF. CDR3 sequence (DNA): TGCAGCGTTGAATCGGGACAGGTACCGGGGGAGCAGTACTTC.

The rearrangement links TRBV19 to TRBJ2-3; D is unresolved. The length of the CDR3 is 14 residues. Germline loops: CDR1 LNHDA, CDR2 SQIVND (reference sequence). V lost 2 bases and J 3 bases, leaving 9 bases between the germline ends. The CDR3 DNA reads as TGTGCCAGTAGTATACCCTCCGGGACAGATACGCAGTATTTT. Encoded protein: CASSIPSGTDTQYF.